The 18 T cell receptor beta chains reported below all come from one sample, sequenced in a study of CD8 T cells in Susac syndrome (dated by TCRdb to about 2019). Libraries were built with the immunoSEQ multiplex PCR assay. RNA was extracted using the RNeasy kit, and about 0.45 to 1 ug of the RNA was reverse transcribed with random hexamers. The public reads were reprocessed in TCRdb via fastp at Q25 and MiXCR, keeping in-frame beta chains. Rows with a matching CDR3 protein are joined into one entry that keeps the most common DNA and genes. The sample data list under 150,000 distinct CDR3 sequences, and 94% of these were observed just once. The ten largest make up about 0.25% of the sample. The sample consisted of CD8+ T cells from PBMCs. The origin of the receptors is a human donor in good health.

This clonotype appeared a single time. The gene calls are TRBV6-5 and TRBJ2-7; D might be TRBD1 (6 bases). The V gene lost 6 bases and the J gene lost 4 bases, with 19 bases spanning the gap. Germline lookup yields CDR1 MNHEY and CDR2 SVGAGI. This CDR3 region has 15 residues. CDR3 sequence (DNA): TGTGCCAGCAGCCCGACAGGTTCGGTGTCATACGAGCAGTACTTC. It translates to CASSPTGSVSYEQYF.

The rearrangement joins TRBV3-1 to TRBJ2-5; D remains ambiguous. V was clipped by 4 bases and J by 14 bases, with 17 bases between them. The germline V gene encodes CDR1 LGHDT and CDR2 YNNKEL (reference sequence). CDR3 length equals 12 residues. The CDR3 DNA sequence: TGTGCCAGCAGCCTTTCTGGCGGCGAGAGCTACTTC. Residues: CASSLSGGESYF.

The chain joins TRBV29-1 to TRBJ2-1, with a tentative D call TRBD1 (5 bases). The length of the CDR3 is 14 residues. V dropped 4 bases and J dropped 2 bases, with 12 bases sitting between them. Germline V lookup: CDR1 SQVTM, CDR2 ANQGSEA. The CDR3 reads CSVAGATAYNEQFF. In DNA form, the CDR3 reads TGCAGCGTTGCTGGGGCTACCGCCTACAATGAGCAGTTCTTC.

The chain couples TRBV4-2 to TRBJ1-2; D may be TRBD1 (6 bases). Germline loops: CDR1 LGHNA, CDR2 YNFKEQ. The germline V and J ends were trimmed by 3 bases and 8 bases, with 10 bases remaining between them. CDR3 length: 12 amino acids. CDR3 in amino acids: CASSQGAGGYTF. Here the CDR3 DNA reads TGTGCCAGCAGCCAGGGGGCGGGCGGCTACACCTTC.

The chain joins TRBV20-1 to TRBJ2-7; TRBD2 aligns across 10 bases. This CDR3 contains 13 residues. Per the germline V gene, CDR1 is DFQATT and CDR2 is SNEGSKA (reference sequence). The V segment lost 7 bases and the J segment 2 bases; nucleotides outside the gene matches: 5. CDR3 nucleotide sequence: TGCAGTGTCCCCAGCGGGAGGGCCTACGAGCAGTACTTC. Protein sequence: CSVPSGRAYEQYF.

The chain combines TRBV30 with TRBJ1-2; D unclear. The V gene lost 6 bases and the J gene lost 5 bases, with 19 bases spanning the gap. From germline, CDR1 is GTSNPN and CDR2 SVGIG (reference sequence). This CDR3 region has 14 residues. CDR3 sequence reads: CACHSETALYGYTF. DNA of the CDR3: TGTGCCTGTCACTCCGAAACAGCTCTTTATGGCTACACCTTC.

J is TRBJ1-5 and V is TRBV20-1; a weak D match, TRBD1 (6 bases). The CDR3 has 15 amino acids. The V gene's germline CDR1 is DFQATT and CDR2 SNEGSKA (reference sequence). Trimming left V 0 bases short and J 4 bases short, with 13 bases between. The CDR3 region has the DNA TGCAGTGCTAGAGAACAGGGATTGGGGAATCAGCCCCAGCATTTT. Its protein is CSAREQGLGNQPQHF.

The V call is TRBV4-2, the J call TRBJ2-7; TRBD2 might be the D (5 bases). Germline V gives CDR1 LGHNA, CDR2 YNFKEQ. Trimming left V 0 bases short and J 3 bases short, with 15 bases between. This CDR3 region has 16 residues. The CDR3 DNA sequence: TGTGCCAGCAGCCAAGATCTGGTGATGACTAACTACGAGCAGTACTTC. It translates to CASSQDLVMTNYEQYF.

The chain is built from TRBV5-1 and TRBJ1-2, with D possibly matching TRBD1 (5 bases). CDR1 is SGHRS, CDR2 YFSETQ, per germline. Trimming pared 0 bases from V and 3 bases from J, leaving 12 bases between. The CDR3 contains 15 residues. In DNA form, the CDR3 reads TGCGCCAGCAGCTTGGCCACAGACAGATACTATGGCTACACCTTC. As protein: CASSLATDRYYGYTF.

V gene TRBV4-3 combines with J gene TRBJ2-1; 8 nucleotides align to TRBD2. The ends lost 4 bases at V and 8 bases at J; junction bases unmatched: 13. Germline V CDR1 and CDR2: LGHNA, YSLEER. The CDR3 runs to 16 residues. CDR3 DNA: TGCGCCAGCAGCCTAGGGGCAGCGGGAGTTGGGGATGAGCAGTTCTTC. Translation: CASSLGAAGVGDEQFF.

The chain's CDR3 is CATSGNEFQETQYF. CDR3 bases: TGTGCCACCAGTGGCAACGAATTTCAAGAGACCCAGTACTTC. The chain recombines TRBV24-1 with TRBJ2-5, with D hard to call. Trimming stripped 5 bases from V and 2 bases from J, with 11 bases between. Germline loops: CDR1 KGHDR, CDR2 SFDVKD. The CDR3 runs 14 residues.

V gene TRBV12-3 or TRBV12-4 combines with J gene TRBJ2-6; D is unresolved. V shed 5 bases and J shed 2 bases, with 7 bases lying between them. This CDR3 region has 14 residues. The CDR3 DNA follows: TGTGCCAGCAGTCCGCTTGCTGGGGCCAACGTCCTGACTTTC. This codes for CASSPLAGANVLTF.

In its sample, this clonotype was seen once. The gene calls are TRBV7-9 and TRBJ2-2, with D perhaps TRBD1 (6 bases). V was cut by 3 bases and J by 3 bases, with 11 bases left in between. The CDR3 loop spans 15 amino acids. CDR1 is SEHNR and CDR2 is FQNEAQ in the germline V gene (reference sequence). The CDR3 reads CASSFIQGYTGELFF. CDR3 sequence (DNA): TGTGCCAGCAGCTTCATACAGGGTTACACCGGGGAGCTGTTTTTT.

This clonotype was counted a single time. The chain is built from TRBV5-1 and TRBJ2-1; 11 bases align to TRBD2. Germline CDR1 is SGHRS and CDR2 is YFSETQ. The length of the CDR3 is 15 residues. Unmatched junction bases numbered 7, after V lost 2 bases and J lost 9 bases. The CDR3 reads CASSFGLAGGSEQFF. The CDR3 DNA sequence: TGCGCCAGCAGCTTTGGGCTAGCGGGAGGTAGTGAGCAGTTCTTC.

The V call is TRBV9, the J call TRBJ1-1; TRBD1 is a possible D gene (6 bases). CDR1 and CDR2 (germline): SGDLS, YYNGEE. The CDR3 runs 16 residues. The V gene lost 4 bases and the J gene lost 4 bases, with 20 bases spanning the gap. Here the CDR3 DNA reads TGTGCCAGCAGCCCCGGGACAAACTTAGCGGGCACTGAAGCTTTCTTT. This translates into CASSPGTNLAGTEAFF. Based on the CDR3 plus reference TRBV9 and TRBJ1-1, the full variable domain is DSGVTQTPKHLITATGQRVTLRCSPRSGDLSVYWYQQSLDQGLQFLIQYYNGEERAKGNILERFSAQQFPDLHSELNLSSLELGDSALYFCASSPGTNLAGTEAFFGQGTRLTVV.

V usage is TRBV14 and J usage is TRBJ2-4; 7 bases line up with TRBD1. Germline V CDR1 and CDR2: SGHDN, FVKESK. The CDR3 extends over 14 amino acids. The J segment lost 7 bases and the V segment lost 4 bases, leaving 7 bases of the junction unmatched. Here the CDR3 DNA reads TGTGCCAGCAGCCCCCGACAGGGAAGGAACATTCAGTACTTC. Amino acid sequence: CASSPRQGRNIQYF. Combining the CDR3 with reference TRBV14 and TRBJ2-4 gives the whole variable domain EAGVTQFPSHSVIEKGQTVTLRCDPISGHDNLYWYRRVMGKEIKFLLHFVKESKQDESGMPNNRFLAERTGGTYSTLKVQPAELEDSGVYFCASSPRQGRNIQYFGAGTRLSVL.

This chain joins TRBV27 and TRBJ2-3, with 9 bases matching TRBD2. In germline, CDR1 is MNHEY, CDR2 SMNVEV (reference sequence). This CDR3 region has 19 residues. J gave up 9 bases and V 4 bases, and 23 bases lay outside the gene matches. The CDR3 nucleotides read TGTGCCAGCAGTTCTACAGGGGTTAGCGGGAGAGCTGTGGCGGGGACGCAGTATTTT. The encoded protein is CASSSTGVSGRAVAGTQYF.

The CDR3: CSVEAGGGYTF. For the CDR3, the DNA is TGCAGCGTTGAGGCGGGTGGTGGCTACACCTTC. This chain connects TRBV29-1 to TRBJ1-2; D is ambiguous. The CDR3 consists of 11 residues. Germline V lookup: CDR1 SQVTM, CDR2 ANQGSEA. V lost 3 bases to trimming and J lost 7 bases, with 9 bases between them.